The sequence of this TCR beta chain was determined in a study of T cells expressing NK-cell markers. The cDNA for TCR beta came from 5'RACE template switching with UMIs. TCRdb re-called the 5' RACE reads; every CDR3 protein appears as one record, without DNA. This sample lists about 150,000 distinct CDR3 sequences; its ten largest clones have 20% to 25%. Looked up from germline, CDR1 is MDHEN and CDR2 is SYDVKM. The CDR3 runs 14 residues. The J gene is TRBJ1-1, the V gene TRBV28. The source material was blood T cells: a sorted CD56 or NKG2C T cell subset, CD4+ or CD8+ T cells, or bulk PBMC T cells (not recorded which). The source is a man aged 18-75 years in good health. CDR3 residues: CASSPPDGNTEAFF.